This T cell receptor beta chain was identified during a study of cytomegalovirus exposure and HLA in healthy donors. Study summary: Inside one of the first data releases sat tens of millions of unique TCRs taken from HLA-typed donors.

Those who donated were healthy bone marrow donors. The CDR3 covers 18 residues. Per germline, CDR1 SQVTM and CDR2 ANQGSEA. The V and J ends lost 1 base and 0 bases, in that order; junction bases with no gene match: 14. Researchers ran the PCR with 60 Vbeta and 13 Jbeta primers. Using immunoSEQ multiplex PCR, the repertoire was profiled, and TCRdb retains in-frame clones only, with some absent. The table lists some 80,000 clones, over 70% of them singletons. The receptor was derived from a man between 18 and 29 years old in good health and CMV-seropositive. The chain carries TRBV29-1 and TRBJ1-1; 7 positions agree with TRBD1. Sequences were obtained from PBMCs. In nucleotides, the CDR3 is TGCAGCGTTGAAGCTACGCGCTTGGGACAGTTAATGAACACTGAAGCTTTCTTT. Its translation: CSVEATRLGQLMNTEAFF.